What follows are 2 T cell receptor beta chains derived from one specimen sequenced in a study of blood T cell repertoires in COVID-19. Method: immunoSEQ multiplex PCR; TCRdb's copy keeps in-frame clones and lacks some. Found here are 120,000 or so clones, around 85% of them singletons; the top ten hold 15% to 20%. The sequenced sample consisted of peripheral blood. These receptors came from a woman in her forties or fifties with acute or convalescent COVID-19.

The chain employs TRBV27 and TRBJ2-4; 8 nucleotides match TRBD1. The CDR3 runs 16 residues. The junction had 10 bases not matched to a gene; V was cut back by 1 base and J by 8 bases. In germline, CDR1 is MNHEY, CDR2 SMNVEV (reference sequence). CDR3 residues: CASSLYRQGSLDIQYF. In DNA form, the CDR3 reads TGTGCCAGCAGTTTATATAGACAGGGGAGTTTGGACATTCAGTACTTC.

This chain's CDR3 is CASIKGGDLLNQPQHF. The CDR3 DNA is TGTGCCAGTATAAAAGGGGGGGACCTACTCAATCAGCCCCAGCATTTT. V usage is TRBV19 and J usage is TRBJ1-5, with a tentative D call TRBD1 (6 bases). V lost 7 bases, J lost 3 bases, and 19 bases lay in between. This CDR3 is 16 amino acids long. Per germline, CDR1 LNHDA and CDR2 SQIVND (reference sequence).